This T cell receptor (beta chain) was obtained from a study of TIL therapy for anti-PD-1-resistant metastatic lung cancer (dated by TCRdb to 2020 to 2022). At the level of the whole study: Before any PD-1/PD-L1 blockade was given, tumors were harvested, nivolumab was then administered, and patients who progressed went on to receive lymphodepletion, an infusion of expanded TIL, and IL-2. Enrolled patients had a median age of 54 years (range about 38-85) and a median tumor PD-L1 proportion score of approximately 6%. Most of the cohort had lung adenocarcinoma, including several EGFR-mutant tumors and two ALK-rearranged tumors, and half of the patients were either current or former smokers. Across the cohort, whole-exome sequencing showed a median non-synonymous tumor mutation burden of about 1.6 mutations per megabase. T cell receptor beta sequencing of tumor and peripheral blood served to follow clonotypes across the tumor, the expanded TIL product, and serial blood samples.

What the time point label conveys for this sample: pre-treatment sample, taken before nivolumab and TIL therapy. Adults with stage 4 NSCLC were enrolled from late 2017 to early 2020 in a dual-center phase I trial. The samples were obtained from a phase I trial that was single-arm and open-label and tested tumor-infiltrating lymphocyte therapy combined with nivolumab in advanced non-small cell lung cancer. Mononuclear cells from blood collected in EDTA tubes were isolated on a Ficoll gradient and snap-frozen as pellets, and DNA was then extracted using a Qiagen mini-prep kit. TCR beta CDR3 regions were amplified from genomic DNA by bias-controlled multiplex PCR with the immunoSEQ v3 hsTCRB kit. TCR libraries were sequenced on an Illumina NextSeq 500 to approximately 2 million read pairs for survey level or roughly 5-6.5 million for deep level. The study's processing was this. V, D and J genes were assigned, non-productive sequences were removed, and clonality was reported by immunoSEQ Analyzer software. Repertoires were compared by productive Simpson clonality and by the Morisita overlap index of productive TRB rearrangements between infused TIL and blood. Absolute clonotype counts in blood were estimated by multiplying the lymphocyte count by the CD3+ fraction and by the productive frequency of the clone. TCRdb retrieved this table from immuneACCESS and kept in-frame rearrangements only. Not all clones are present; in checked studies, unresolved V genes account for under half, and no reason is known for the remainder. That table supplies the V and J calls and clone size; D and trimming were determined from the DNA. Recorded for this sample are nearly 15,000 clones; 86% of them occurred a single time. Around 0.9% of the sample is held by the ten biggest clonotypes.

A remark on this clone: This receptor's antigen is unknown. The input lacks base qualities; no much larger clone sits a single base away.

General study outcomes and caveats: Clonotypes from the infused TIL partially replaced the baseline peripheral repertoire and then declined over months, and persistence showed no apparent association with response. The study protocol defined all tumor marker inferences as exploratory. Generalizability was limited because the cohort was highly selected, with more treatment-naive, never-smoker and oncogene-addicted patients included than is typical.

V sheds 1 base and J sheds 2 bases, leaving 4 bases between their ends. The cysteine opens and the phenylalanine closes a CDR3 of 13 amino acids. Just the 39-base CDR3 DNA is kept, in frame starting at base 1. According to the germline V gene, CDR1 reads SGHNT and CDR2 reads YENEEA. The chain was built from TRBV11-3 and TRBJ2-3; the D gene assignment is ambiguous. This sample comprised blood, obtained at baseline. The receptor's source is a person aged 25-80 years with non-small cell lung cancer. The CDR3 in this case is CASSLAYTDTQYF. The DNA sequence is as follows: TGTGCCAGCAGCTTAGCGTACACAGATACGCAGTATTTT.